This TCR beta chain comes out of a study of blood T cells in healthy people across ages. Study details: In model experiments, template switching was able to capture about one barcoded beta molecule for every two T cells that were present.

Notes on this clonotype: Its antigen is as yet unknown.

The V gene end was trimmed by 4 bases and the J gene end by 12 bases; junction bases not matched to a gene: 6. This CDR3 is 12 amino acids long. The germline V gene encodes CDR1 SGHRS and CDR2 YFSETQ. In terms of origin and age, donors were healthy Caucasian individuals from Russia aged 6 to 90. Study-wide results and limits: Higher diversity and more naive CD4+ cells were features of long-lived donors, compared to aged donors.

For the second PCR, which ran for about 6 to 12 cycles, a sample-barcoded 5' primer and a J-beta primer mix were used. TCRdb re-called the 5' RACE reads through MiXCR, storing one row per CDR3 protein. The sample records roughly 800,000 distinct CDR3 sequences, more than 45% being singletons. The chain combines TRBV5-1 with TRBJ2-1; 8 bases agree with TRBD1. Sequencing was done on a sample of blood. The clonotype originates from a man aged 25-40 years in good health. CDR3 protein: CASSLWTGRQFF. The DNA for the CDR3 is TGCGCCAGCAGCCTATGGACAGGGAGGCAGTTCTTC. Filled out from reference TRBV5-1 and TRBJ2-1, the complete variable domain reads KAGVTQTPRYLIKTRGQQVTLSCSPISGHRSVSWYQQTPGQGLQFLFEYFSETQRNKGNFPGRFSGRQFSNSRSEMNVSTLELGDSALYLCASSLWTGRQFFGPGTRLTVL.